This is a list of T cell receptor beta chains from one sample in a study of cytomegalovirus exposure and HLA in healthy donors. Profiling relied on immunoSEQ multiplex PCR, and the TCRdb table lists in-frame clones only, not all of them. In the table there are under 80,000 clones, about 70% of which are singletons. The sample was PBMCs. The receptors come from a woman younger than 45 in good health and CMV-seronegative. CDR3s include the opening cysteine and the closing phenylalanine or tryptophan. Each record gives: V gene, D gene, J gene, clone size, CDR3 protein, CDR3 DNA. A D gene is named only where the DNA matches it firmly. Rows give clone size only sometimes, using once, few, many, or a class for an expanded clone.

v_call: TRBV5-1; d_call: -; j_call: TRBJ1-1; clone_size: few; cdr3_aa: CASSLAGVDTEAFF; cdr3_nt: TGCGCCAGCAGCTTGGCAGGGGTGGATACTGAAGCTTTCTTT
v_call: TRBV7-2; d_call: -; j_call: TRBJ2-1; clone_size: once; cdr3_aa: CASSLAMYQGVKDEQFF; cdr3_nt: TGTGCCAGCAGCTTAGCAATGTATCAGGGTGTGAAGGATGAGCAGTTCTTC
v_call: TRBV7-3; d_call: TRBD1; j_call: TRBJ2-2; clone_size: -; cdr3_aa: CASSPNQGATGELFF; cdr3_nt: TGTGCCAGCAGCCCGAACCAGGGGGCGACCGGGGAGCTGTTTTTT
v_call: TRBV27; d_call: -; j_call: TRBJ1-6; clone_size: once; cdr3_aa: CASSGSQGHNSPLHF; cdr3_nt: TGTGCCAGCAGCGGATCACAGGGACATAATTCACCCCTCCACTTT
v_call: TRBV7-8; d_call: TRBD2; j_call: TRBJ2-7; clone_size: once; cdr3_aa: CASSLLRGAYEQYF; cdr3_nt: TGTGCCAGCAGTCTCCTCCGGGGGGCCTACGAGCAGTACTTC
v_call: TRBV7-8; d_call: TRBD1; j_call: TRBJ1-1; clone_size: -; cdr3_aa: CASSPMGTANTEAFF; cdr3_nt: TGTGCCAGCAGCCCCATGGGGACAGCGAACACTGAAGCTTTCTTT
v_call: TRBV28; d_call: -; j_call: TRBJ2-5; clone_size: once; cdr3_aa: CASSFLQGTQYF; cdr3_nt: TGTGCCAGCAGTTTCCTCCAGGGGACCCAGTACTTC
v_call: TRBV5-4; d_call: -; j_call: TRBJ1-6; clone_size: -; cdr3_aa: CASSSEGAYNSPLHF; cdr3_nt: TGTGCCAGCAGCTCCGAAGGGGCCTATAATTCACCCCTCCACTTT
v_call: TRBV7-8; d_call: -; j_call: TRBJ1-4; clone_size: few; cdr3_aa: CASSRQFPNEKLFF; cdr3_nt: TGTGCCAGCAGCCGACAGTTTCCAAATGAAAAACTGTTTTTT
v_call: TRBV6-5; d_call: TRBD1; j_call: TRBJ2-7; clone_size: -; cdr3_aa: CASTRTGSYEQYF; cdr3_nt: TGTGCCAGCACTCGGACAGGGTCCTACGAGCAGTACTTC
v_call: TRBV5-6; d_call: -; j_call: TRBJ1-1; clone_size: -; cdr3_aa: CASSIDSVPEAFF; cdr3_nt: TGTGCCAGCAGCATAGACAGCGTGCCTGAAGCTTTCTTT
v_call: TRBV7-9; d_call: TRBD1; j_call: TRBJ2-5; clone_size: -; cdr3_aa: CASSWSTNRGILGETQYF; cdr3_nt: TGTGCCAGCAGCTGGTCCACCAACAGGGGAATCCTTGGAGAGACCCAGTACTTC
v_call: TRBV7-9; d_call: -; j_call: TRBJ1-5; clone_size: -; cdr3_aa: CASASIGPQHF; cdr3_nt: TGTGCCAGCGCCTCTATCGGGCCCCAGCATTTT
v_call: TRBV6-1; d_call: TRBD2; j_call: TRBJ2-3; clone_size: -; cdr3_aa: CASSDPGGDGDTQYF; cdr3_nt: TGTGCCAGCAGTGATCCGGGGGGTGACGGAGATACGCAGTATTTT
v_call: TRBV7-2; d_call: TRBD2; j_call: TRBJ2-3; clone_size: -; cdr3_aa: CASSLQSRGAYLDTQYF; cdr3_nt: TGTGCCAGCAGCTTACAATCGCGGGGGGCATACTTAGATACGCAGTATTTT
v_call: TRBV5-8; d_call: -; j_call: TRBJ1-5; clone_size: -; cdr3_aa: CASTAQVSNQPQHF; cdr3_nt: TGTGCCAGCACAGCTCAGGTCAGCAATCAGCCCCAGCATTTT
v_call: TRBV4-2; d_call: -; j_call: TRBJ1-2; clone_size: -; cdr3_aa: CASSFNAPDYGYTF; cdr3_nt: TGTGCCAGCAGCTTCAACGCCCCGGACTATGGCTACACCTTC
v_call: TRBV11-3; d_call: -; j_call: TRBJ2-1; clone_size: -; cdr3_aa: CASSESPLSSYNEQFF; cdr3_nt: TGTGCCAGCAGCGAATCCCCTCTGAGCTCCTACAATGAGCAGTTCTTC
v_call: TRBV25-1; d_call: TRBD2; j_call: TRBJ2-7; clone_size: -; cdr3_aa: CASSGPGGYEQYF; cdr3_nt: TGTGCCAGCAGTGGACCCGGGGGGTACGAGCAGTACTTC